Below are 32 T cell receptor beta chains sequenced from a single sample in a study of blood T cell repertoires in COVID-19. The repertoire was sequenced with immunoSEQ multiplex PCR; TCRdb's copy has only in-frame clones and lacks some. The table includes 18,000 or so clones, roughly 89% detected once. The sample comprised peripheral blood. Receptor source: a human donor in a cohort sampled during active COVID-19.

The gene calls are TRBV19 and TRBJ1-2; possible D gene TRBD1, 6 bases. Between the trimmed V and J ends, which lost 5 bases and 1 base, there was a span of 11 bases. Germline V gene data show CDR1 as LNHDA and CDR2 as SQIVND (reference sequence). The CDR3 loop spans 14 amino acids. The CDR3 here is CASSALGGNYGYTF. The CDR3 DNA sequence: TGTGCCAGTAGTGCCTTAGGGGGTAACTATGGCTACACCTTC.

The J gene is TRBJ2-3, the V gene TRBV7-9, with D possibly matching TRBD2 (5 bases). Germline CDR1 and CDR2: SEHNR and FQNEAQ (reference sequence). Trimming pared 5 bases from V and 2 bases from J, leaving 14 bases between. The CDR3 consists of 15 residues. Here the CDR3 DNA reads TGTGCCAGCAGCCTCAGCGGTATATTCACAGATACGCAGTATTTT. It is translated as CASSLSGIFTDTQYF.

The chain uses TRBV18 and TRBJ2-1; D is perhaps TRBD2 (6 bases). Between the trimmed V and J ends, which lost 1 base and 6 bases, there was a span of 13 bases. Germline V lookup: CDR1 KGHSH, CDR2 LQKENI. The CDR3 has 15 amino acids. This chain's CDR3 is CASSPLGQAGNEQFF. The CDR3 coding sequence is TGTGCCAGCTCACCACTAGGGCAAGCGGGCAATGAGCAGTTCTTC.

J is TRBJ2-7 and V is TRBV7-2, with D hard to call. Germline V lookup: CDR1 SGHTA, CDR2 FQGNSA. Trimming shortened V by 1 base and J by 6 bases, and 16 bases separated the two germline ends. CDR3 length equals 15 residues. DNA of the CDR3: TGTGCCAGCAGCTTAGACAGACGGTCTACCGGCGAGCAGTACTTC. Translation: CASSLDRRSTGEQYF.

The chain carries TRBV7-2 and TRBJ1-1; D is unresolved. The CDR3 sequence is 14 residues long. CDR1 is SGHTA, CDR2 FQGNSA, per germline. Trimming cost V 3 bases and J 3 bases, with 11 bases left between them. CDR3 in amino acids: CASSFRGMDTEAFF. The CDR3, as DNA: TGTGCCAGCAGCTTTCGGGGTATGGACACTGAAGCTTTCTTT.

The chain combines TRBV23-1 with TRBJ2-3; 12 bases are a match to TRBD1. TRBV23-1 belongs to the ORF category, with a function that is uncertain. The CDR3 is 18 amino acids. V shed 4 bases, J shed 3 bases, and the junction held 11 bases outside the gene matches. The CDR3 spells CASSRALRDRGQTDTQYF. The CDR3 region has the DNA TGCGCCAGCAGTCGAGCTCTACGGGACAGGGGGCAGACAGATACGCAGTATTTT.

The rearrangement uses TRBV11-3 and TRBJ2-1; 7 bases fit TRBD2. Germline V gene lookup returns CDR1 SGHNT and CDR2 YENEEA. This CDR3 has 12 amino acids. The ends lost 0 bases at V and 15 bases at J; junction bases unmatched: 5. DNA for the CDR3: TGTGCCAGCAGCTTAGAAGAGACTAGCCTGTTCTTC. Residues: CASSLEETSLFF.

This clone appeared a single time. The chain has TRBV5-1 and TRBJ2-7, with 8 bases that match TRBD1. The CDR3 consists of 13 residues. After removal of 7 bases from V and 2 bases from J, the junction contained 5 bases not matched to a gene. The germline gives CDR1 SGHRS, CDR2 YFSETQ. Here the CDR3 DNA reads TGCGCCAGCGGAGGACAGGGCCCCTACGAGCAGTACTTC. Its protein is CASGGQGPYEQYF.

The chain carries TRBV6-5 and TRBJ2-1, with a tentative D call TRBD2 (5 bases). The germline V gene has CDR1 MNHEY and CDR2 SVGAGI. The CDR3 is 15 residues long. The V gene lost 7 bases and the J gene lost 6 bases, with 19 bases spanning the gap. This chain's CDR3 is CASTTVVGDFNEQFF. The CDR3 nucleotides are TGTGCCAGCACCACCGTTGTGGGAGATTTCAATGAGCAGTTCTTC.

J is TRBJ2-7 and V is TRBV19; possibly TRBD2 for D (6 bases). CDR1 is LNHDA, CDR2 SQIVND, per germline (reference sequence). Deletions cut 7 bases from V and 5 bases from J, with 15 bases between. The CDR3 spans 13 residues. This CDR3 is CASKEGWSHEQYF. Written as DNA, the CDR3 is TGTGCCAGTAAGGAGGGGTGGAGCCACGAGCAGTACTTC.

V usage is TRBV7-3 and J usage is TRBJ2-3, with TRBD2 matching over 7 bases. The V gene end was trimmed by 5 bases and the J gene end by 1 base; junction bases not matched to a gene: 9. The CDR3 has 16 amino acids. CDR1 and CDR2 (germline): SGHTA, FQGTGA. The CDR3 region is CASSQGPLAGTDTQYF. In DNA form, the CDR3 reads TGTGCCAGCAGCCAAGGGCCCCTAGCGGGCACAGATACGCAGTATTTT. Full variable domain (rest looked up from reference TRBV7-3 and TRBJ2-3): GAGVSQTPSNKVTEKGKYVELRCDPISGHTALYWYRQSLGQGPEFLIYFQGTGAADDSGLPNDRFFAVRPEGSVSTLKIQRTERGDSAVYLCASSQGPLAGTDTQYFGPGTRLTVL.

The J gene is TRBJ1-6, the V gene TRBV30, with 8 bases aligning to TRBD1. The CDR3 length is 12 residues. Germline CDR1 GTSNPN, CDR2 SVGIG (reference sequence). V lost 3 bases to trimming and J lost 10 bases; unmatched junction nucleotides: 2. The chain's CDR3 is CAWRDRGSPLHF. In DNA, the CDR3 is TGTGCCTGGAGAGACAGGGGCTCACCCCTCCACTTT. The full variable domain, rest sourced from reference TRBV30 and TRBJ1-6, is SQTIHQWPATLVQPVGSPLSLECTVEGTSNPNLYWYRQAAGRGLQLLFYSVGIGQISSEVPQNLSASRPQDRQFILSSKKLLLSDSGFYLCAWRDRGSPLHFGNGTRLTVT.

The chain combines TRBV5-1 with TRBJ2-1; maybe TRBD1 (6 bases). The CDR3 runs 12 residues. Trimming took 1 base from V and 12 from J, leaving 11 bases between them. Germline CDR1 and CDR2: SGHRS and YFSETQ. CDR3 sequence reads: CASSLSRGRQFF. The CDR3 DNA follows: TGCGCCAGCAGCTTGTCCAGGGGCAGGCAGTTCTTC.

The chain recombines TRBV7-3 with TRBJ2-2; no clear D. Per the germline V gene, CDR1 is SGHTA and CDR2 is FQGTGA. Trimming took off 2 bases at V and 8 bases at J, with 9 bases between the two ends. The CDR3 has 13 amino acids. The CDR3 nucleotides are TGTGCCAGCAGCTTAGTCCTCGCGGGGGAGCTGTTTTTT. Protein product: CASSLVLAGELFF.

CDR3 in DNA: TGCGCCAGCAGCCAAGAGGCAGGGGCAGGGAGCACTGAAGCTTTCTTT. It yields the protein CASSQEAGAGSTEAFF. V gene TRBV4-1 combines with J gene TRBJ1-1; TRBD1 might be the D (6 bases). The germline gives CDR1 MGHRA, CDR2 YSYEKL. Trimming removed 0 bases at V and 4 bases at J, with 15 bases between. This CDR3 comprises 16 residues.

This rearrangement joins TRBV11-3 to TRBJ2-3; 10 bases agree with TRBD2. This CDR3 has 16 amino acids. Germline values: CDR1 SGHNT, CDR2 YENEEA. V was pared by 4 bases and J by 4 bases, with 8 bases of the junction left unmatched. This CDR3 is CASSYLSGGAADTQYF. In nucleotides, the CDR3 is TGTGCCAGCAGCTACCTAAGCGGGGGGGCCGCAGATACGCAGTATTTT.

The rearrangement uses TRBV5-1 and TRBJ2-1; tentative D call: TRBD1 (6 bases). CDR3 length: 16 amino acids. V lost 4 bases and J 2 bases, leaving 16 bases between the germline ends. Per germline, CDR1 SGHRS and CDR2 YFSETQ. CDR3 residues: CASSQDRSLPYNEQFF. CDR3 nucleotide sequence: TGCGCCAGCAGCCAAGACAGGTCCCTCCCCTACAATGAGCAGTTCTTC. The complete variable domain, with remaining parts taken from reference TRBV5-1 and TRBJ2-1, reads KAGVTQTPRYLIKTRGQQVTLSCSPISGHRSVSWYQQTPGQGLQFLFEYFSETQRNKGNFPGRFSGRQFSNSRSEMNVSTLELGDSALYLCASSQDRSLPYNEQFFGPGTRLTVL.

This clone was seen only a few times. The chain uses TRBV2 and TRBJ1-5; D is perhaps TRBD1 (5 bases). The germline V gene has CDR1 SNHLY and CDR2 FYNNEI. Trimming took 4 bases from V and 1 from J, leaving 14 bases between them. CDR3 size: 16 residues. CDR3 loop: CASSVGGTTSNQPQHF. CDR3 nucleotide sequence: TGTGCCAGCAGTGTAGGAGGGACGACGAGCAATCAGCCCCAGCATTTT.

As DNA, the CDR3 is TGTGCCAGCAGCTTGGCGGGGACACGGGGCTACGAGCAGTACTTC. It codes for CASSLAGTRGYEQYF. The chain couples TRBV5-4 to TRBJ2-7; a weak D match, TRBD1 (6 bases). This CDR3 comprises 15 residues. The germline V gene encodes CDR1 SGHNT and CDR2 YYREEE (reference sequence). The V end lost 0 bases, the J end lost 3 bases, and 13 bases lay between the germline ends. Combining the CDR3 with reference TRBV5-4 and TRBJ2-7 gives the whole variable domain ETGVTQSPTHLIKTRGQQVTLRCSSQSGHNTVSWYQQALGQGPQFIFQYYREEENGRGNFPPRFSGLQFPNYSSELNVNALELDDSALYLCASSLAGTRGYEQYFGPGTRLTVT.

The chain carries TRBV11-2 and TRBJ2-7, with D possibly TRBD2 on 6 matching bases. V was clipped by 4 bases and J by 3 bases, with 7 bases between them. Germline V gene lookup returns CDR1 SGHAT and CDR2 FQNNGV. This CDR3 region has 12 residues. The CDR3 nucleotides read TGTGCCAGCAGCTACGGGAGCTACGAGCAGTACTTC. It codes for CASSYGSYEQYF.

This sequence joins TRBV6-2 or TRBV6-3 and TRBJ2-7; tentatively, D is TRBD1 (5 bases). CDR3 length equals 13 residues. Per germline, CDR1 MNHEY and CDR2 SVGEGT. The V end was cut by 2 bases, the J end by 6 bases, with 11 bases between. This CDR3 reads CASSYGHFSEQYF. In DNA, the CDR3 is TGTGCCAGCAGTTACGGACACTTCAGCGAGCAGTACTTC.

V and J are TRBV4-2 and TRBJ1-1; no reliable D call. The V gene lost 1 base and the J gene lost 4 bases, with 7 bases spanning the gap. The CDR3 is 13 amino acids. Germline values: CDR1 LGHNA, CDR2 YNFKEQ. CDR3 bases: TGTGCCAGCAGCCAAGTTCGCGGCACTGAAGCTTTCTTT. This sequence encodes CASSQVRGTEAFF.

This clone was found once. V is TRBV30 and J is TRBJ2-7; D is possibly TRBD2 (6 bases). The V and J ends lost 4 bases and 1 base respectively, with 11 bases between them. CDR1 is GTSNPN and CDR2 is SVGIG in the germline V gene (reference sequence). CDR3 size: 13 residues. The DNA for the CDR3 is TGTGCCTGGAAGTCGGGGGATTCCTACGAGCAGTACTTC. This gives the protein CAWKSGDSYEQYF.

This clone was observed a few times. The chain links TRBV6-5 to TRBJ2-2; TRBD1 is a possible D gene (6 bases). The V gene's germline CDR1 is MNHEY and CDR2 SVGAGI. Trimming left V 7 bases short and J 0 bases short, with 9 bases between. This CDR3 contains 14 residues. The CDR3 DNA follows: TGTGCCAGCACAAACAGGGCGAACACCGGGGAGCTGTTTTTT. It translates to CASTNRANTGELFF.

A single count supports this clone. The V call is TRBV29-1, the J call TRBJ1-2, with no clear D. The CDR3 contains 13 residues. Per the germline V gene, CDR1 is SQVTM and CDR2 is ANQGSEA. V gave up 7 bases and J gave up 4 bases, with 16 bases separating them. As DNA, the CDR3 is TGCAGCGCCGAGCGCCAGCTAGGCTATGGCTACACCTTC. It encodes CSAERQLGYGYTF. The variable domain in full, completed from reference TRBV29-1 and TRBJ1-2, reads SAVISQKPSRDICQRGTSLTIQCQVDSQVTMMFWYRQQPGQSLTLIATANQGSEATYESGFVIDKFPISRPNLTFSTLTVSNMSPEDSSIYLCSAERQLGYGYTFGSGTRLTVV.

CDR3 DNA sequence: TGTGCCAGCTCCTCGGAGGGTAATGAAAAACTGTTTTTT. Translated, it gives CASSSEGNEKLFF. V gene TRBV18 combines with J gene TRBJ1-4; D gene ambiguous. The CDR3 is made up of 13 amino acids. Trimming stripped 6 bases from V and 4 bases from J, with 9 bases between. Germline assignment: CDR1 KGHSH and CDR2 LQKENI.

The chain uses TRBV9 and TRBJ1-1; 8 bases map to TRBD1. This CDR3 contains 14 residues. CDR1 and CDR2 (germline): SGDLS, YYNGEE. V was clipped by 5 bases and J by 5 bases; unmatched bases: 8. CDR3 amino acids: CASSQGTGFTEAFF. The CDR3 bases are TGTGCCAGCAGTCAGGGGACAGGCTTTACTGAAGCTTTCTTT.

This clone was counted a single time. DNA of the CDR3: TGCAGTGCTATAGGGGGGGTGACCCAGTACTTC. Translated: CSAIGGVTQYF. The J gene is TRBJ2-5, the V gene TRBV20-1; possible D gene TRBD2, 7 bases. This CDR3 comprises 11 residues. V lost 4 bases and J 7 bases, leaving 10 bases between the germline ends. Germline V lookup: CDR1 DFQATT, CDR2 SNEGSKA (reference sequence).

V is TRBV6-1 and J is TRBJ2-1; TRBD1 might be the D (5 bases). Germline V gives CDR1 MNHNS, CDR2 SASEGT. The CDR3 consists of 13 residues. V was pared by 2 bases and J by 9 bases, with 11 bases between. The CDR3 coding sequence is TGTGCCAGCAGTGAATTCCAGGGAACTGAGCAGTTCTTC. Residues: CASSEFQGTEQFF.

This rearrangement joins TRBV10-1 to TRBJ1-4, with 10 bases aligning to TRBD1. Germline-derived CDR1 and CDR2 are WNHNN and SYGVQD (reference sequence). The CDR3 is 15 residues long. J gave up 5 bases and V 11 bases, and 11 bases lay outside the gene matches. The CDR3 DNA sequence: TGCGCCGGATCCCGACAGGGGGCGCCCAATGAAAAACTGTTTTTT. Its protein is CAGSRQGAPNEKLFF.

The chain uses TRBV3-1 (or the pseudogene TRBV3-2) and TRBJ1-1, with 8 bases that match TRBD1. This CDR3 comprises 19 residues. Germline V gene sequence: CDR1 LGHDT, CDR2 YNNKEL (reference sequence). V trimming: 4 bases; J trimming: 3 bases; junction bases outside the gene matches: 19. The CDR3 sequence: CASSPTPWQGALGDTEAFF. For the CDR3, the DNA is TGTGCCAGCAGCCCCACCCCCTGGCAGGGGGCTTTGGGGGACACTGAAGCTTTCTTT.

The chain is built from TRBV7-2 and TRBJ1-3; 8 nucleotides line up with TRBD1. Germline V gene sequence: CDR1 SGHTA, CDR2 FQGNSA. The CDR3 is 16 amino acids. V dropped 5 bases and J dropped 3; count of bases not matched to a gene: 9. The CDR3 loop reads CASSTRTGSLGNTIYF. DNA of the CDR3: TGTGCCAGCAGCACCCGGACAGGGTCCCTTGGAAACACCATATATTTT.